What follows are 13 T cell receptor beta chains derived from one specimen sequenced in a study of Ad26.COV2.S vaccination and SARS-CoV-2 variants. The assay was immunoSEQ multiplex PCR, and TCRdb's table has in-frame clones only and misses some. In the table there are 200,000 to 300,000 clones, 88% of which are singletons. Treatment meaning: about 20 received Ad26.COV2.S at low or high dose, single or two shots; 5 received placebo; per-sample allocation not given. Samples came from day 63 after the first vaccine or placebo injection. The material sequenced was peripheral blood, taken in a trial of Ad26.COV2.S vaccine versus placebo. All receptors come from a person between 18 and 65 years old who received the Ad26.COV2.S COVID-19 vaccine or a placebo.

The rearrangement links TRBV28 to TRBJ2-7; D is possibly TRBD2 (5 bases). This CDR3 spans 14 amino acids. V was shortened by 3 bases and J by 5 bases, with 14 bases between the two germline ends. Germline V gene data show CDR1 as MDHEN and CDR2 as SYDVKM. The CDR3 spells CASSFRGLMHEQYF. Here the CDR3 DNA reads TGTGCCAGCAGTTTCCGGGGATTGATGCACGAGCAGTACTTC.

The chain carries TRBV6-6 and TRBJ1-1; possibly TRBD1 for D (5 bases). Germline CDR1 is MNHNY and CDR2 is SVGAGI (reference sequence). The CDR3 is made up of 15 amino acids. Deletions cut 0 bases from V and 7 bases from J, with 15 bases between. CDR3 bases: TGTGCCAGCAGTTACTCGACCCTTACTACAGGTGAAGCTTTCTTT. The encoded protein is CASSYSTLTTGEAFF.

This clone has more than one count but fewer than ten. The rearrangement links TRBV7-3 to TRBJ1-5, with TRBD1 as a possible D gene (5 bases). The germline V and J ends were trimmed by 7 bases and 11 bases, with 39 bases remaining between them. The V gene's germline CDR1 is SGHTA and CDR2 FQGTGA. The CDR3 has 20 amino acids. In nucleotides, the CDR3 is TGTGCCAGCACCCCCTCCCCACGGGACCGAGCCAAATGGCCGGTTTGGTCCCAGCATTTT. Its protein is CASTPSPRDRAKWPVWSQHF.

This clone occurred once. The CDR3 spells CASSQSGTSGRETQYF. The DNA of the CDR3 is TGTGCCAGCAGCCAATCCGGGACTAGCGGGAGAGAGACCCAGTACTTC. The chain employs TRBV4-2 and TRBJ2-5, with 14 bases fitting TRBD2. This CDR3 comprises 16 residues. The germline V gene has CDR1 LGHNA and CDR2 YNFKEQ. V shed 2 bases and J 4 bases; nucleotides not matched to a gene: 3.

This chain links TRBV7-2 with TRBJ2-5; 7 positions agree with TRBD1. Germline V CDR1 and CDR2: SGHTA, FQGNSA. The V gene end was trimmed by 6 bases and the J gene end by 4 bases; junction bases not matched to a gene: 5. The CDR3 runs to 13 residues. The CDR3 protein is CASSLYRGETQYF. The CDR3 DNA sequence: TGTGCCAGCAGTCTATACAGGGGAGAGACCCAGTACTTC.

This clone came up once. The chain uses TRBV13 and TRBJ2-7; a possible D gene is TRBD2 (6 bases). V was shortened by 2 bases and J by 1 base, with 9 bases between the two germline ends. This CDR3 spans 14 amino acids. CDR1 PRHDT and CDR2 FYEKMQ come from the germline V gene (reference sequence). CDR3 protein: CASSLSAGSYEQYF. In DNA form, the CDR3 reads TGTGCCAGCAGCTTATCTGCGGGGTCCTACGAGCAGTACTTC.

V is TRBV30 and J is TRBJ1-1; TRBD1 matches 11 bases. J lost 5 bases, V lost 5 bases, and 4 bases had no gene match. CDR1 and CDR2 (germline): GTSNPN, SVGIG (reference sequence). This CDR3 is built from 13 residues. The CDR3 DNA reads TGTGCCTGGGGACAGGGGGCGCGGACTGAAGCTTTCTTT. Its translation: CAWGQGARTEAFF.

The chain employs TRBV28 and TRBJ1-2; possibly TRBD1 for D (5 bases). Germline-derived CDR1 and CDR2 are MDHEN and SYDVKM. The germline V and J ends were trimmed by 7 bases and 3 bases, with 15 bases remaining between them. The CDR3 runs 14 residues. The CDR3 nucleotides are TGTGCCAGCACCCTCCCGGGGGTTGACTATGGCTACACCTTC. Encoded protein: CASTLPGVDYGYTF.

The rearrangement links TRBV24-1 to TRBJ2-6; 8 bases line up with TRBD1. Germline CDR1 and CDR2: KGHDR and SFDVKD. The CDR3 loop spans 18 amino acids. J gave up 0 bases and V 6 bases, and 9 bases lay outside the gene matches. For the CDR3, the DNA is TGTGCCACCAGTATGTCAGGGACAGGAATCTCTGGGGCCAACGTCCTGACTTTC. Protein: CATSMSGTGISGANVLTF.

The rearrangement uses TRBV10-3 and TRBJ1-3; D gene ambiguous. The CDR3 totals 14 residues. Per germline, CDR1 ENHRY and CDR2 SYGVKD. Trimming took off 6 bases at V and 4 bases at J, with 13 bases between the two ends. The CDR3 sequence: CAIRVLSQGNTIYF. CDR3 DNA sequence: TGTGCCATCAGGGTCCTCAGTCAAGGAAACACCATATATTTT.

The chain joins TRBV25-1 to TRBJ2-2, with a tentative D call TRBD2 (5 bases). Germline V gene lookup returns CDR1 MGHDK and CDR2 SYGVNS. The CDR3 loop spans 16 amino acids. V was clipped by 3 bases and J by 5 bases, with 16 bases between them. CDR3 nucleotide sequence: TGTGCCAGCAGTGACGAGGGATGGGGAAGGACCGGGGAGCTGTTTTTT. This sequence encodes CASSDEGWGRTGELFF.

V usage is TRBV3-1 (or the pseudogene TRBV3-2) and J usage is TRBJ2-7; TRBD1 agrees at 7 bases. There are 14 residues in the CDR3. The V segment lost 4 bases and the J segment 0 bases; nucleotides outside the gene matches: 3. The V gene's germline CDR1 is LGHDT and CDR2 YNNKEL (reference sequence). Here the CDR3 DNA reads TGTGCCAGCAGCCTAACAGGGGCCTCCTACGAGCAGTACTTC. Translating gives CASSLTGASYEQYF.

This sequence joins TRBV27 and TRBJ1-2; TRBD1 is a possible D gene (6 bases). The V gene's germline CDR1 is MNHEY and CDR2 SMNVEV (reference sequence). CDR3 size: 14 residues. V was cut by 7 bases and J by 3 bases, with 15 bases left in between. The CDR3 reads CASTRVGGDYGYTF. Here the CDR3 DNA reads TGTGCCAGCACCCGGGTAGGGGGAGACTATGGCTACACCTTC.